Listed here are 18 T cell receptor beta chains from one sample, sequenced in a study of vaccination and CD4 T cells after COVID-19. The antigens these receptors bind are not known. With the Oncomine TCR Beta short-read assay, DNA from cultured CD4+ T cells was sequenced. TCRdb called the PCR reads again in MiXCR, with one record for every CDR3 protein. This table holds more than 10,000 distinct CDR3 sequences, roughly 45% found once. Treatment denoted: 10-day PBMC culture with coronavirus spike peptide pools or control peptides (ViraFEST assay). This specimen was CD4+ T cells from blood, cultured in vitro, taken after SARS-CoV-2 vaccination. The receptors stem from a human donor who had recovered from COVID-19.

The CDR3 spells CASSELLGVVGEQFF. CDR3 DNA: TGTGCCAGCAGTGAACTCCTAGGGGTAGTCGGGGAGCAGTTCTTC. The chain uses TRBV2 and TRBJ2-1; TRBD1 is a possible D gene (5 bases). The CDR3 totals 15 residues. Germline CDR1 reads SNHLY; CDR2 reads FYNNEI. V shed 2 bases and J shed 10 bases, with 18 bases lying between them.

This clonotype has only a few counts. The chain employs TRBV15 and TRBJ1-5; D may be TRBD1 (6 bases). The CDR3 spans 15 residues. V lost 0 bases to trimming and J lost 6 bases, with 12 bases between them. Germline V gene lookup returns CDR1 LNHNV and CDR2 YYDKDF (reference sequence). For the CDR3, the DNA is TGTGCCACCAGCAGAGAGGGAGAGGGGGGTCAGCCCCAGCATTTT. It yields the protein CATSREGEGGQPQHF.

This clonotype was detected a few times. V usage is TRBV20-1 and J usage is TRBJ2-2, with a possible D match to TRBD2 (6 bases). The CDR3 is made up of 15 amino acids. Germline lookup yields CDR1 DFQATT and CDR2 SNEGSKA (reference sequence). Trimming pared 6 bases from V and 5 bases from J, leaving 19 bases between. The CDR3 DNA follows: TGCAGTGCCGCCCGGGACGGGAGAGGGACCGGGGAGCTGTTTTTT. Its translation: CSAARDGRGTGELFF.

V and J are TRBV6-1 and TRBJ2-2; 15 bases map to TRBD2. V lost 9 bases, J lost 7 bases, and 9 bases stayed unmatched. CDR1 and CDR2 from the germline V gene are MNHNS and SASEGT. The CDR3 covers 16 residues. DNA for the CDR3: TGTGCCAGTTCAGGACTAGCGGGAGGGTATATCGGGGAGCTGTTTTTT. It encodes CASSGLAGGYIGELFF.

This clonotype was counted only a few times. V usage is TRBV27 and J usage is TRBJ2-3; D is possibly TRBD2 (6 bases). V was clipped by 5 bases and J by 0 bases, with 15 bases between them. This CDR3 comprises 16 residues. Germline V gene lookup returns CDR1 MNHEY and CDR2 SMNVEV (reference sequence). Here the CDR3 reads CASSPALADSTDTQYF. In DNA, the CDR3 is TGTGCCAGCAGTCCAGCCTTAGCGGATAGCACAGATACGCAGTATTTT.

Only a few counts were recorded for this clonotype. CDR3 in amino acids: CASSYSLQALTGELFF. Here the CDR3 DNA reads TGTGCCAGCAGTTACTCCTTGCAGGCCCTCACCGGGGAGCTGTTTTTT. The chain carries TRBV6-2 or TRBV6-3 and TRBJ2-2; D gene unclear. The V gene's germline CDR1 is MNHEY and CDR2 SVGEGT. This CDR3 comprises 16 residues. V dropped 0 bases and J dropped 4 bases, with 12 bases sitting between them.

The chain links TRBV28 to TRBJ2-3; perhaps TRBD2 as D (5 bases). The germline gives CDR1 MDHEN, CDR2 SYDVKM. This CDR3 region has 14 residues. Trimming left V 2 bases short and J 14 bases short, with 20 bases between. The CDR3 reads CASSLGVATLRRYF. DNA for the CDR3: TGTGCCAGCAGTTTAGGAGTAGCGACCTTAAGACGGTATTTT.

This chain connects TRBV28 to TRBJ2-3; 7 bases fit TRBD2. Germline lookup yields CDR1 MDHEN and CDR2 SYDVKM. CDR3 length: 15 amino acids. With 8 bases clipped from V and 1 base from J, the junction kept 9 bases outside the gene matches. CDR3 nucleotide sequence: TGTGCCAGCGCGTCGGGCGGGAGCGGCACAGATACGCAGTATTTT. Translated, it gives CASASGGSGTDTQYF.

The gene calls are TRBV20-1 and TRBJ2-4; the match to TRBD1 covers 8 bases. Germline V lookup: CDR1 DFQATT, CDR2 SNEGSKA (reference sequence). V trimming: 6 bases; J trimming: 1 base; junction bases outside the gene matches: 11. The CDR3 loop spans 16 amino acids. The CDR3 DNA reads as TGCAGTGCCGAAGCCCAGGGGGCGGGGGCCAAAAACATTCAGTACTTC. It is translated as CSAEAQGAGAKNIQYF.

A few counts support this clonotype. As DNA, the CDR3 is TGCAGTGCTAGGGGGACGGTCAGCAATCAGCCCCAGCATTTT. Encoded protein: CSARGTVSNQPQHF. The chain uses TRBV20-1 and TRBJ1-5; maybe TRBD1 (5 bases). The germline gives CDR1 DFQATT, CDR2 SNEGSKA (reference sequence). The CDR3 is 14 residues long. V lost 3 bases and J lost 1, with 10 bases in between.

The CDR3 here is CASSLDRGPQYF. In nucleotides, the CDR3 is TGTGCCAGCTCACTCGACAGGGGCCCCCAGTATTTT. The genes are TRBV18 and TRBJ2-3; 8 bases are shared with TRBD1. Trimming removed 4 bases from V and 12 bases from J; junction bases left unmatched: 6. The germline V gene has CDR1 KGHSH and CDR2 LQKENI. The CDR3 sequence is 12 residues long.

The CDR3 is CASSYERARGSTDTQYF. In DNA form, the CDR3 reads TGTGCCAGCAGCTACGAACGTGCGCGGGGATCTACAGATACGCAGTATTTT. The chain has TRBV7-9 and TRBJ2-3; possible D gene TRBD2, 6 bases. CDR1 is SEHNR and CDR2 is FQNEAQ in the germline V gene (reference sequence). The V gene lost 4 bases and the J gene lost 3 bases, with 20 bases spanning the gap. The CDR3 is 17 residues long.

The chain joins TRBV4-2 to TRBJ2-1; D possibly corresponds to TRBD2 (6 bases). Germline V gives CDR1 LGHNA, CDR2 YNFKEQ. With 0 bases removed from V and 3 bases from J, the gap between germline ends came to 15 bases. The CDR3 contains 17 residues. The CDR3 protein is CASSQDPMGSGYNEQFF. The DNA for the CDR3 is TGTGCCAGCAGCCAAGATCCGATGGGTAGCGGCTACAATGAGCAGTTCTTC.

The chain has TRBV30 and TRBJ2-7; unclear D gene. The germline V and J ends were trimmed by 3 bases and 2 bases, with 17 bases remaining between them. Germline lookup yields CDR1 GTSNPN and CDR2 SVGIG (reference sequence). This CDR3 contains 15 residues. This CDR3 is CAWRRGVGQTYEQYF. The CDR3 DNA reads as TGTGCCTGGAGGCGTGGGGTGGGTCAGACCTACGAGCAGTACTTC.

The J gene is TRBJ1-2, the V gene TRBV14, with D possibly being TRBD1 (6 bases). V was pared by 4 bases and J by 4 bases, with 16 bases between. CDR1 is SGHDN, CDR2 FVKESK, per germline. The CDR3 extends over 15 amino acids. CDR3 DNA sequence: TGTGCCAGCAGCCCACCAGGGGTAAAGGCCTATGGCTACACCTTC. Its protein product is CASSPPGVKAYGYTF.

This rearrangement joins TRBV7-8 to TRBJ1-2, with D hard to call. From germline, CDR1 is SGHVS and CDR2 FQNEAQ. V lost 2 bases and J lost 5, with 12 bases in between. This CDR3 is built from 14 residues. In nucleotides, the CDR3 is TGTGCCAGCAGCTTATCCTTGGAGGCATATGGCTACACCTTC. It translates to CASSLSLEAYGYTF.

This clonotype has a handful of counts. The gene calls are TRBV19 and TRBJ2-1; D is unresolved. The V gene's germline CDR1 is LNHDA and CDR2 SQIVND (reference sequence). V was pared by 7 bases and J by 9 bases, with 10 bases between. This CDR3 has 11 amino acids. CDR3 residues: CASTFKGEQFF. DNA of the CDR3: TGTGCCAGTACATTCAAGGGTGAGCAGTTCTTC.

The genes are TRBV27 and TRBJ2-7; D may be TRBD1 (6 bases). This CDR3 has 13 amino acids. The germline V gene has CDR1 MNHEY and CDR2 SMNVEV (reference sequence). Trimming removed 5 bases at V and 3 bases at J, with 11 bases between. Here the CDR3 DNA reads TGTGCCAGCAGTGGACAGCCTTACTACGAGCAGTACTTC. As protein: CASSGQPYYEQYF.